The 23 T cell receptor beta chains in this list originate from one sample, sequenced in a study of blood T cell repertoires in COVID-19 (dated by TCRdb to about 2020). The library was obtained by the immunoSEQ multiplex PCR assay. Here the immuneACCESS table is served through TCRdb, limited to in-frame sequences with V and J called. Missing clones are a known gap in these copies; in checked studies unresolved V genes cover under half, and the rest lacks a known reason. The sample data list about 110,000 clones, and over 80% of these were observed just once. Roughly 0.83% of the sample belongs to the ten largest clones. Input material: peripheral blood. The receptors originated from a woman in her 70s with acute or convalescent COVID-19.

The CDR3 spells CATSDEGAGAGNEQFF. The CDR3 coding sequence is TGTGCCACCAGTGATGAAGGAGCGGGAGCTGGCAATGAGCAGTTCTTC. This sequence joins TRBV24-1 and TRBJ2-1; 8 nucleotides line up with TRBD2. The length of the CDR3 is 16 residues. V trimming: 3 bases; J trimming: 6 bases; junction bases outside the gene matches: 9. Germline V gene data show CDR1 as KGHDR and CDR2 as SFDVKD.

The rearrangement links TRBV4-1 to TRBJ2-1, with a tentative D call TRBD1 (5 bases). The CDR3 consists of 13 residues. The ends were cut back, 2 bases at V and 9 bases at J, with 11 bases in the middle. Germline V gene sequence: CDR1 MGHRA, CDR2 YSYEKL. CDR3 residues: CASSQRQYLEQFF. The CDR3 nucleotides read TGCGCCAGCAGCCAACGACAGTACCTTGAGCAGTTCTTC.

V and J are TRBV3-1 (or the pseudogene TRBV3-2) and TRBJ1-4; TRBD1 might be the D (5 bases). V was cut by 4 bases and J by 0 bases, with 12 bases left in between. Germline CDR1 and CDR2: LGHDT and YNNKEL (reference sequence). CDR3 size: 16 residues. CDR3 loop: CASSRGDRTTNEKLFF. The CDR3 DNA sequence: TGTGCCAGCAGCCGGGGGGATCGAACAACTAATGAAAAACTGTTTTTT.

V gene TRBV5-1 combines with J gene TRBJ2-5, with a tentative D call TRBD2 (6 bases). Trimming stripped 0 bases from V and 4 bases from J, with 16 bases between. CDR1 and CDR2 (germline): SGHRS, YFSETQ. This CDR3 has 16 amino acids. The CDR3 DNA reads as TGCGCCAGCAGCTTGGGGACGGTTCAGGGAGGAGAGACCCAGTACTTC. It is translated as CASSLGTVQGGETQYF.

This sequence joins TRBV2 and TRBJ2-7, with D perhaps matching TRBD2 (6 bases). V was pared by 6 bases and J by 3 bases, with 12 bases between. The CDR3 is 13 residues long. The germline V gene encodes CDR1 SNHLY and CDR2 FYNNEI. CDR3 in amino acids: CASRTAGLYEQYF. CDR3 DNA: TGTGCCAGCAGGACAGCGGGCCTCTACGAGCAGTACTTC.

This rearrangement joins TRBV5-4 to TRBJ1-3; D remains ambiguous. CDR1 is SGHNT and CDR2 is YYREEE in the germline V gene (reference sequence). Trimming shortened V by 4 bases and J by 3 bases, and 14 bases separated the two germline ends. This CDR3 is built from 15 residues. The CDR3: CASSRPGLNGNTIYF. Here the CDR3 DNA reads TGTGCCAGCAGCAGACCGGGATTAAATGGAAACACCATATATTTT.

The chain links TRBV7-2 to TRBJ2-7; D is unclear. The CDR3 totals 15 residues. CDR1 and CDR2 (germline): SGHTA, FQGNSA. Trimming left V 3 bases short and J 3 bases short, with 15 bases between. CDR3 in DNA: TGTGCCAGCAGCTTTATAGCCATAGCTGGCTACGAGCAGTACTTC. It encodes CASSFIAIAGYEQYF.

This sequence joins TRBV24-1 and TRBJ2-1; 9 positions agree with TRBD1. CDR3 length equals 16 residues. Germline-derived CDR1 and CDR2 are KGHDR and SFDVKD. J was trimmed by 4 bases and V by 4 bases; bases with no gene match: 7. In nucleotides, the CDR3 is TGTGCCACCAGTGAAAAAGGACAGGGGTTTTACAATGAGCAGTTCTTC. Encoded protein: CATSEKGQGFYNEQFF.

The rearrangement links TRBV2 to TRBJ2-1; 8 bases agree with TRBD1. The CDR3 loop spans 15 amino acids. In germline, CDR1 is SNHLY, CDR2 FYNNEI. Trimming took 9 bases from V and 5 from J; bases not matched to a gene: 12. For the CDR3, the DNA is TGTGCCAGAGACAAAAGGACAGGGACCAACAATGAGCAGTTCTTC. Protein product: CARDKRTGTNNEQFF.

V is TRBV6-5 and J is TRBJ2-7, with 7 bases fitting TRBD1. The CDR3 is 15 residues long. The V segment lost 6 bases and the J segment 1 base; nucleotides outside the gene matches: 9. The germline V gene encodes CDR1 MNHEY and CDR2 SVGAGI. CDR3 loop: CASSMTWDRSYEQYF. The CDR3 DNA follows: TGTGCCAGCAGCATGACATGGGACAGATCCTACGAGCAGTACTTC.

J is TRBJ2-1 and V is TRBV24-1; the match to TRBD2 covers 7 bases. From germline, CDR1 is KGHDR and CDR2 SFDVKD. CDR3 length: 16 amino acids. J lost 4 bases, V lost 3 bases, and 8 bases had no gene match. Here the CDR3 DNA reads TGTGCCACCAGTGATGTTTTGGGAGGGGCTTACAATGAGCAGTTCTTC. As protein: CATSDVLGGAYNEQFF.

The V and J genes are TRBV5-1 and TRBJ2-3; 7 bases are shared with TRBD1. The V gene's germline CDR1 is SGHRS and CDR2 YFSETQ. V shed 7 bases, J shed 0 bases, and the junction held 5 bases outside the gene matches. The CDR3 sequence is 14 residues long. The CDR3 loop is CASQEGASTDTQYF. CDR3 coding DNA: TGCGCCAGCCAAGAGGGGGCCAGCACAGATACGCAGTATTTT.

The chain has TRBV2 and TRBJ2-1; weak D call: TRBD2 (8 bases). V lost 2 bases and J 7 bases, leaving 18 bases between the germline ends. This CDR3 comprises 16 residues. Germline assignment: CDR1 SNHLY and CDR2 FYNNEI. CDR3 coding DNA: TGTGCCAGCAGTGAAAGGGGGCGGGAGGTTTGGAATGAGCAGTTCTTC. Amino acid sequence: CASSERGREVWNEQFF. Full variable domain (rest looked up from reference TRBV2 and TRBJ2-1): EPEVTQTPSHQVTQMGQEVILRCVPISNHLYFYWYRQILGQKVEFLVSFYNNEISEKSEIFDDQFSVERPDGSNFTLKIRSTKLEDSAMYFCASSERGREVWNEQFFGPGTRLTVL.

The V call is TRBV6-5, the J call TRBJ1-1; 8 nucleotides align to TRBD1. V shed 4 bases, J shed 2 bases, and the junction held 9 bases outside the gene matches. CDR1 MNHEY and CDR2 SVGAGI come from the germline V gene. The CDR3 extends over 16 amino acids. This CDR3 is CASSFRQGLPNTEAFF. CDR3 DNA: TGTGCCAGCAGTTTCCGACAGGGGCTACCTAACACTGAAGCTTTCTTT.

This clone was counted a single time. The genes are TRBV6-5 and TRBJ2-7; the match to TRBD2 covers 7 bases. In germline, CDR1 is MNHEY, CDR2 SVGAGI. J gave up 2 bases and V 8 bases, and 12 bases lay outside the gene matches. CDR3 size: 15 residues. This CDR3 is CASSLVGGLAYEQYF. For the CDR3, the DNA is TGTGCCAGCTCCCTAGTCGGGGGGTTGGCCTACGAGCAGTACTTC.

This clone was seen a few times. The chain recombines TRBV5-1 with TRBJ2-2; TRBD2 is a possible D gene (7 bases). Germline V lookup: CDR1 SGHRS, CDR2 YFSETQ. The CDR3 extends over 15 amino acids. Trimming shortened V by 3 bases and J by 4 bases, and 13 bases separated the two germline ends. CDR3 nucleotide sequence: TGCGCCAGCAGCTGGGTGCGGGGGCGCACCGGGGAGCTGTTTTTT. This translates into CASSWVRGRTGELFF. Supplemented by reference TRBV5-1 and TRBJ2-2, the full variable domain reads KAGVTQTPRYLIKTRGQQVTLSCSPISGHRSVSWYQQTPGQGLQFLFEYFSETQRNKGNFPGRFSGRQFSNSRSEMNVSTLELGDSALYLCASSWVRGRTGELFFGEGSRLTVL.

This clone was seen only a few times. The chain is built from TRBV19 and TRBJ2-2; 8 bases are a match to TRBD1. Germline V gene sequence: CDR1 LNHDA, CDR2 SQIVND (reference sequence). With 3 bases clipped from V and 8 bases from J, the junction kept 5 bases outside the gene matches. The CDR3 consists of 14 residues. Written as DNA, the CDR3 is TGTGCCAGTAGTATGCAGGGGGCATCGGGGGAGCTGTTTTTT. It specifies CASSMQGASGELFF.

The CDR3 loop is CSAAGQGATEAFF. CDR3 in DNA: TGCAGCGCGGCCGGACAGGGGGCGACTGAAGCTTTCTTT. The chain employs TRBV29-1 and TRBJ1-1; 11 positions match TRBD1. Germline V gene sequence: CDR1 SQVTM, CDR2 ANQGSEA. The CDR3 has 13 residues. J lost 5 bases, V lost 7 bases, and 6 bases had no gene match.

In DNA, the CDR3 is TGTGCCAGCAGTTTGGGGGCGGCCAACCGGTTCTTC. This sequence encodes CASSLGAANRFF. The chain is built from TRBV12-3 or TRBV12-4 and TRBJ2-1; possible D gene TRBD1, 6 bases. The CDR3 covers 12 residues. V was clipped by 3 bases and J by 15 bases, with 15 bases between them.

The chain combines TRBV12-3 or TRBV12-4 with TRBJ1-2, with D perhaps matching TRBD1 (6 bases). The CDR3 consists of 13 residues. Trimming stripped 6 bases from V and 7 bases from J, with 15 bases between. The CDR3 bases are TGTGCCAGCAGCTCACAGGGACCGTTTGGCTACACCTTC. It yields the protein CASSSQGPFGYTF.

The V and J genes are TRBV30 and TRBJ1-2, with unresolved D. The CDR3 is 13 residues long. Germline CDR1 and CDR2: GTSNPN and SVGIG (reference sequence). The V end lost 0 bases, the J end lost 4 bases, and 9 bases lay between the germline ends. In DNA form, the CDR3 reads TGTGCCTGGAGTGTTAGTAGAGGCTATGGCTACACCTTC. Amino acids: CAWSVSRGYGYTF.

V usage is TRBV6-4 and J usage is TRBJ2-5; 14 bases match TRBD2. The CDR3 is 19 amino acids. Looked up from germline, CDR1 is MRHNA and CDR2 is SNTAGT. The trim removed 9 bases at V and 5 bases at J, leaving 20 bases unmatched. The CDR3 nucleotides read TGTGCCAGGAGGGATGGGACTAGCGGGAGAGGTATACGAGCGGAGACCCAGTACTTC. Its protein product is CARRDGTSGRGIRAETQYF.

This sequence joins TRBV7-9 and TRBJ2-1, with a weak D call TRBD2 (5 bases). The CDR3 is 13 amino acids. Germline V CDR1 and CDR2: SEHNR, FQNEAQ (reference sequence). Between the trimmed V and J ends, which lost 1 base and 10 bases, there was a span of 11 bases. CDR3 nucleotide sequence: TGTGCCAGCAGCTTAGAGGGAGCCGTGGAGCAGTTCTTC. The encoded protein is CASSLEGAVEQFF.